This T cell receptor beta chain originates from a study of T cell repertoires in ileal Crohn's disease (dated by TCRdb to the late 2010s). With respect to the entire study: Median disease duration was about eight years, and 35% of patients were identified as active smokers at the time of surgery. Every patient underwent surgery because of a complication, which was stricturing disease in around 61% of cases and penetrating disease in approximately 39%. About half of the patients received postoperative therapy: about a dozen received thiopurines and over 15 received anti-TNF agents. M0 samples were biopsies from the inflamed portion of the ileum in the surgical resection specimen. Five hundred nanograms of biopsy DNA per sample were submitted for commercial TCRB immunosequencing. The TCR repertoire was analysed in around 50 patients with Crohn's disease drawn from a prospective multicentre cohort. Running in parallel with the study was a multicentre cohort set up to find predictors of early endoscopic recurrence following ileocolonic resection. Endoscopic postoperative recurrence was defined as a Rutgeerts score above i0. A total of roughly 150 mucosal samples from roughly 60 patients were sequenced, collected from several sites on the surgical specimen as well as at postoperative endoscopy.

The time point label corresponds to: inflamed ileum from the surgical specimen. Adults with ileal or ileocolonic Crohn's disease and an indication for ileocolonic resection were eligible for inclusion. Whole ileal mucosal biopsies were stored frozen at -80°C before DNA extraction. Genomic DNA was isolated from frozen whole biopsies using a TRizol-based method, and the DNA was quantified with a NanoDrop 2000 spectrophotometer. Libraries were constructed by the immunoSEQ multiplex PCR assay. A two-step, amplification bias-controlled multiplex PCR was used by Adaptive Biotechnology to amplify CDR3 regions from genomic DNA. Primers for every V and J gene segment were used in the first PCR, and barcodes and Illumina adapters were added in the second PCR. CDR3 libraries were sequenced on an Illumina instrument. The authors' pipeline ran thus. The analysis used both the pipelines supplied by the vendor and custom analysis of the raw data in R/Bioconductor with R version 3.3.0. Clonality, which ranges from 0 to 1, was calculated as the inverse of the normalised Shannon entropy across all productive clones. The repertoire share taken up by the top 100 clones defined high-frequency clones, and only clones that passed a 95% confidence test were kept. The Simpson index measured repertoire diversity, and the Morisita-Horn index measured overlap between samples. This is the immuneACCESS table as TCRdb keeps it, with only in-frame sequences that have V and J called. A part of the clones is gone; compared with another copy, unresolved V genes explain less than half, and the rest is unexplained. Clonal size and the V and J genes are those of that table, whereas D and trimming came from the DNA. The sample includes 5,400 or so clones, with roughly 82% observed a single time. 20% of the sample comes from the top ten.

On this clone: No antigen is known for it. Per-nucleotide qualities are absent, and no much larger clonotype sits a single base away.

From its cysteine to its phenylalanine, the CDR3 spans 15 amino acids. The DNA shown is the 45-base CDR3, in frame from base 1. V is pared back by 3 bases and J by 2 bases, with 11 bases lying between the germline termini. Sequences GTSNPN (CDR1) and SVGIG (CDR2) are obtained from the germline V gene (reference sequence). Here is what the overall study found, with its caveats: Patients who were active smokers at surgery had a significantly higher proportion of clonal expansions than non-smokers (about 25% vs 18%, p=0.02). Endoscopic recurrence was linked to a higher percentage of high-frequency clones at surgery, and recurrence occurred in every patient whose clonality exceeded 26.8% (18/57). Mucosal CD4 and CD8 T cells were sorted and sequenced only in a subgroup of patients, the size of which was not stated. Compared with CD4 T cells, sorted CD8 T cells contained more high-frequency clones, which suggests that the mucosal expansions were mostly CD8.

Material: ileal tissue. The source of this sequence is an adult with Crohn's disease. The chain links TRBV30 with TRBJ2-6; a confident D gene designation cannot be given. Here the CDR3 is given as CAWSRYGTGANVLTF. The nucleotides are TGTGCCTGGAGCAGGTATGGGACTGGGGCCAACGTCCTGACTTTC. With the portions outside the CDR3 filled from the reference TRBV30 and TRBJ2-6 genes, the complete variable region becomes SQTIHQWPATLVQPVGSPLSLECTVEGTSNPNLYWYRQAAGRGLQLLFYSVGIGQISSEVPQNLSASRPQDRQFILSSKKLLLSDSGFYLCAWSRYGTGANVLTFGAGSRLTVL.